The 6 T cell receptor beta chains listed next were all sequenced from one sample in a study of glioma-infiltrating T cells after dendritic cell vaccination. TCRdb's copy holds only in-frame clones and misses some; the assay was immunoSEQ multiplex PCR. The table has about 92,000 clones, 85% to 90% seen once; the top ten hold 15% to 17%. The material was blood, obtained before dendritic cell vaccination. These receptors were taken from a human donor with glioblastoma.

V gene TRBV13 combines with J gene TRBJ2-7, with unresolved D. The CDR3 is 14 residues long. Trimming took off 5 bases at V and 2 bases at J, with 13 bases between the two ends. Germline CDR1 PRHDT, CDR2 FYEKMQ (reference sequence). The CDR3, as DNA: TGTGCCAGCAGCACGGCAACAGCCCCCTACGAGCAGTACTTC. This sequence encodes CASSTATAPYEQYF.

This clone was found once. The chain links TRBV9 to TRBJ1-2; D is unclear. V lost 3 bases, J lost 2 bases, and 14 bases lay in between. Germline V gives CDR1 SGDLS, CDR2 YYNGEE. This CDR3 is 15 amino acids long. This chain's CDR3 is CASSGAGTPNYGYTF. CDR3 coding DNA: TGTGCCAGCAGCGGGGCGGGCACCCCGAACTATGGCTACACCTTC.

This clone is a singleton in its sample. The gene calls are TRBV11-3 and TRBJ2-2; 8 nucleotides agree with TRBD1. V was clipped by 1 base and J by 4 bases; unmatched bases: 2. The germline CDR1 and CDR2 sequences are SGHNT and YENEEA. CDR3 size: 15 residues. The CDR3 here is CASSLGQGRTGELFF. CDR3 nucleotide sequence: TGTGCCAGCAGCTTAGGACAGGGGCGCACCGGGGAGCTGTTTTTT. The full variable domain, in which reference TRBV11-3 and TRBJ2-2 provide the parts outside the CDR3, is EAGVVQSPRYKIIEKKQPVAFWCNPISGHNTLYWYLQNLGQGPELLIRYENEEAVDDSQLPKDRFSAERLKGVDSTLKIQPAELGDSAVYLCASSLGQGRTGELFFGEGSRLTVL.

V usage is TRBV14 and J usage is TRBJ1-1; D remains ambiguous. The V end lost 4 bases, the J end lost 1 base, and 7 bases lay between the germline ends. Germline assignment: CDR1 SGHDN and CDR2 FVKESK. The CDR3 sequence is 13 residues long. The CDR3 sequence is CASSPQQNTEAFF. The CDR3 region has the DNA TGTGCCAGCAGCCCACAGCAGAACACTGAAGCTTTCTTT.

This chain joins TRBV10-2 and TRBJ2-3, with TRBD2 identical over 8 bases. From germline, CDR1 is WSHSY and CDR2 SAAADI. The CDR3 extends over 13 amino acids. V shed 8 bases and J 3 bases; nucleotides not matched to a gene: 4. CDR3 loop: CASQERETDTQYF. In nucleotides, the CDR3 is TGCGCCAGCCAGGAGCGGGAGACAGATACGCAGTATTTT.

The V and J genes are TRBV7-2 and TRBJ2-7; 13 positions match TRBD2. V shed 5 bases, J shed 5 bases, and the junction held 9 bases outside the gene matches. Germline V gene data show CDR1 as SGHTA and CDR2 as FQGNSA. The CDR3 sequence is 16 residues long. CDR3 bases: TGTGCCAGCAGCCCCCAACTAGCGGGAGGGCCGGACGAGCAGTACTTC. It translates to CASSPQLAGGPDEQYF.